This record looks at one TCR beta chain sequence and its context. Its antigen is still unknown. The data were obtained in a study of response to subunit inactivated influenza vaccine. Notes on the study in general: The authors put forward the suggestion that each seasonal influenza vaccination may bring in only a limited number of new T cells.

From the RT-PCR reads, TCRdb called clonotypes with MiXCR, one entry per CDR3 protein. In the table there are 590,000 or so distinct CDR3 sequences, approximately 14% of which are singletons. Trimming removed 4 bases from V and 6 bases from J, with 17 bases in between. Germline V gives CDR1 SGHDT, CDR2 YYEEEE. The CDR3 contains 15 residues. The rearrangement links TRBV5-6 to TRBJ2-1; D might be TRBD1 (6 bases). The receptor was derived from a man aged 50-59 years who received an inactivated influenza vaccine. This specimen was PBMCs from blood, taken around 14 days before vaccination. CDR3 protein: CASSPQRQEINEQFF. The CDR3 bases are TGTGCCAGCAGCCCACAGAGACAGGAAATCAATGAGCAGTTCTTC.